This T cell receptor beta chain was sequenced during a study of OX40 agonist ivuxolimab in advanced cancers. Study-wide background: Of the participants, approximately 36% had some prior anti-PD-1, anti-PD-L1 or anti-CTLA-4 therapy, which was allowed.

Assay: immunoSEQ multiplex PCR; the TCRdb copy retains only in-frame clones and omits some. The repertoire consists of over 20,000 clones, with roughly 79% occurring once and the leading ten covering about 25%. Points on this clone: No antigen is known for it.

V lost 10 bases to trimming and J lost 3 bases, with 13 bases between them. CDR3 length equals 12 residues. Germline values: CDR1 MNHNS, CDR2 SASEGT. Study-wide findings and caveats: Averaging showed that CD8+ T cells had more expanded clones than CD4+ did.

The sequencing used CD4+ or CD8+ T cells sorted from blood, collected in a trial of the OX40 agonist ivuxolimab. The chain combines TRBV6-1 with TRBJ2-7; the D is unclear. The sequence was collected from an adult with an advanced solid tumor such as melanoma, head and neck, liver or kidney cancer. CDR3 loop: CATYYSRYEQYF. CDR3 nucleotides: TGTGCCACCTACTACTCGCGCTACGAGCAGTACTTC.